This T cell receptor beta chain was sequenced for a study of blood T cell repertoires in COVID-19. The study recruited people aged about 18 to 95 years across roughly 25 US areas. Before being deemed recovered, Cohort 3 donors had two negative PCRs, clearance, or symptom resolution. TCRdb's copy holds only in-frame clones and misses some; the assay was immunoSEQ multiplex PCR. The repertoire holds around 390,000 clones, around 87% seen once, with about a tenth in the top ten. The clonotype comes from a woman between 45 and 65 years old who had recovered from COVID-19. Sample: PBMCs or T cells enriched from blood (not recorded which).

The CDR3 is CASSGDRAKNIQYF. DNA for the CDR3: TGTGCCAGCTCAGGAGACCGAGCCAAAAACATTCAGTACTTC. The rearrangement uses TRBV18 and TRBJ2-4; no firm D call. The CDR3 totals 14 residues. The germline V and J ends were trimmed by 5 bases and 0 bases, with 8 bases remaining between them. From germline, CDR1 is KGHSH and CDR2 LQKENI.